The source of this T cell receptor beta chain is a study of shared clonotypes between healthy human individuals. The germline V and J ends were trimmed by 5 bases and 2 bases, with 10 bases remaining between them. The germline gives CDR1 LGHNT, CDR2 FRNRAP. The CDR3 is 13 amino acids. Here immunoSEQ multiplex PCR was the method, and the copy in TCRdb shows in-frame clones only, minus some. The profile shows about 1 million clones, around 74% of them singletons. The material sequenced was memory CD4+ T cells sorted from blood. The subset: CD45RA-negative fraction. The clonotype comes from a man younger than 35 in good health. The V call is TRBV12-5, the J call TRBJ2-7; the D gene could be TRBD1 or TRBD2 (5 bases each). The CDR3 DNA follows: TGTGCTAGTGGTCGGGACGGTACCTACGAGCAGTACTTC. Its translation is CASGRDGTYEQYF.